This record looks at one T cell receptor beta chain sequence and its context. The sample belongs to a study of beta chain features in type 1 diabetes. Reverse transcribing all isolated RNA meant expressed TCRB transcripts were sequenced. Clones were sequenced by immunoSEQ multiplex PCR, and TCRdb holds only the in-frame ones, with some missing. This sample has 810,000 or so clones, with roughly 15% found just once. The V end was cut by 6 bases, the J end by 7 bases, with 3 bases between. Germline V lookup: CDR1 MNHNY, CDR2 SVGAGI (reference sequence). The CDR3 is 10 amino acids. The chain carries TRBV6-6 and TRBJ1-4; D is ambiguous. This TCR was recovered from a woman aged 18-29 years in good health. Sequences were obtained from naive CD4+ T cells from blood. CDR3 loop: CASSSEKLFF. As DNA, the CDR3 is TGTGCCAGCAGCAGTGAAAAACTGTTTTTT.